A selection of T cell receptor beta chains follows, all from one sample in a study of blood T cell repertoires in COVID-19. Profiled with immunoSEQ multiplex PCR; TCRdb holds only in-frame clones, not every one. This sample has 70,000 to 95,000 clones; roughly four fifths occur once, and the top ten carry 10% to 15%. Source material: peripheral blood. Receptors were obtained from a human donor in a cohort sampled during active COVID-19. The CDR3 runs from the conserved cysteine through the conserved F or W. A D gene is named only where the DNA matches it firmly.

J gene	D gene	V gene	CDR3 protein
TRBJ1-4	TRBD1	TRBV28	CASSWGQGVGNEKLFF
TRBJ2-1	TRBD1	TRBV4-2	CASSQRDRRDNEQFF
TRBJ2-7	NA	TRBV19	CASSIGGRGYEQYF
TRBJ2-3	TRBD1	TRBV5-1	CASSLDRLTDTQYF
TRBJ2-2	NA	TRBV7-2	CASRGDGLNTGELFF
TRBJ2-1	TRBD2	TRBV7-2	CASSFSGGANYEQFF
TRBJ2-5	NA	TRBV7-3	CASSERQQETQYF
TRBJ1-5	TRBD1	TRBV28	CASSLVQGARGNQPQHF
TRBJ1-5	NA	TRBV12-3/TRBV12-4	CASSFGTNQPQHF
TRBJ1-5	NA	TRBV3-1/TRBV3-2	CASSQGSQVAQHF
TRBJ2-7	NA	TRBV18	CASSPIGLNEQYF
TRBJ2-1	TRBD1	TRBV3-1/TRBV3-2	CASSQARLRQGSYNEQFF
TRBJ2-2	TRBD1	TRBV19	CASTGQGLPGELFF
TRBJ2-3	TRBD1	TRBV5-3	CVPVGGQLADTQYF
TRBJ2-7	NA	TRBV11-3	CASSLGAKDEQYF
TRBJ1-1	NA	TRBV29-1	CSVVGKPVVNTEAFF
TRBJ2-7	NA	TRBV7-9	CASSLSQGREQYF
TRBJ2-4	TRBD1	TRBV7-2	CASSLAGTGGIQYF
TRBJ1-2	NA	TRBV5-6	CASSLPLPAQYGYTF
TRBJ1-4	NA	TRBV3-1/TRBV3-2	CASSLSGNEKLFF
TRBJ1-2	TRBD1	TRBV24-1	CATSDQTGLGYTF
TRBJ1-2	NA	TRBV28	CATFFTVGGYTF
TRBJ2-7	TRBD2	TRBV4-2	CASSQASRGNLYEQYF
TRBJ1-5	TRBD1	TRBV19	CASSHTDRGRNQPQHF
TRBJ2-1	NA	TRBV15	CATSRDGSVAFNEQFF
TRBJ2-3	TRBD2	TRBV27	CASGPTSGKRGRDTQYF
TRBJ2-3	TRBD2	TRBV3-1/TRBV3-2	CASSPRVAGGHADTQYF
TRBJ1-5	NA	TRBV7-9	CASSLAGAGNQPQHF
TRBJ2-5	TRBD1	TRBV5-1	CASSSGQRETQYF
TRBJ2-5	TRBD1	TRBV18	CATTWGQGVQETQYF
TRBJ2-2	TRBD1	TRBV6-6	CASSSSGTGYLGELFF
TRBJ2-5	NA	TRBV5-8	CASSPGGLTGKKTQYF
TRBJ1-1	NA	TRBV6-6	CASSYEGWGTEAFF
TRBJ2-4	NA	TRBV11-2	CASSLGRGGRIVNIQYF
TRBJ1-2	TRBD1	TRBV5-1	CASSFLDRGSGYTF
TRBJ1-1	NA	TRBV12-5	CASGGGLGTEAFF
TRBJ2-1	TRBD2	TRBV5-6	CASSPDGGAGGSNEQFF
TRBJ2-5	TRBD2	TRBV30	CAWATGRRQETQYF
TRBJ2-3	TRBD2	TRBV9	CASSVVGLAGGRDTQYF
TRBJ2-7	NA	TRBV11-2	CASSLQGYEQYF
TRBJ1-2	TRBD1	TRBV9	CASSVGPGGIQYGYTF
TRBJ2-3	TRBD2	TRBV7-9	CASSLGLAGSSTDTQYF
TRBJ1-1	NA	TRBV5-6	CASSTAGTLNTEAFF
TRBJ2-3	NA	TRBV28	CATFGQAHNTQYF
TRBJ1-2	NA	TRBV28	CASSLSGGRHYGYTF
TRBJ1-4	TRBD1	TRBV5-1	CASKEGARGEKLFF
TRBJ2-3	NA	TRBV5-8	CASSLEVAARTDTQYF
TRBJ1-1	TRBD1	TRBV5-1	CASRGMTGAMNTEAFF
TRBJ2-7	TRBD1	TRBV2	CASSKGQGADEQYF
TRBJ2-2	NA	TRBV5-6	CASSFQFTGELFF
TRBJ2-3	NA	TRBV4-3	CASSPTRLITDTQYF
TRBJ2-5	NA	TRBV7-9	CASSPREETQYF
TRBJ2-5	NA	TRBV16	CASSQSMAGETQYF
TRBJ2-2	TRBD1	TRBV28	CASIRGGAEVGELFF
TRBJ1-2	NA	TRBV15	CATSEGSNYGYTF
TRBJ1-5	NA	TRBV28	CASTLPAGNQPQHF
TRBJ1-2	TRBD1	TRBV19	CASSHRDRSDGYTF
TRBJ1-4	NA	TRBV28	CASSLDIEKLFF